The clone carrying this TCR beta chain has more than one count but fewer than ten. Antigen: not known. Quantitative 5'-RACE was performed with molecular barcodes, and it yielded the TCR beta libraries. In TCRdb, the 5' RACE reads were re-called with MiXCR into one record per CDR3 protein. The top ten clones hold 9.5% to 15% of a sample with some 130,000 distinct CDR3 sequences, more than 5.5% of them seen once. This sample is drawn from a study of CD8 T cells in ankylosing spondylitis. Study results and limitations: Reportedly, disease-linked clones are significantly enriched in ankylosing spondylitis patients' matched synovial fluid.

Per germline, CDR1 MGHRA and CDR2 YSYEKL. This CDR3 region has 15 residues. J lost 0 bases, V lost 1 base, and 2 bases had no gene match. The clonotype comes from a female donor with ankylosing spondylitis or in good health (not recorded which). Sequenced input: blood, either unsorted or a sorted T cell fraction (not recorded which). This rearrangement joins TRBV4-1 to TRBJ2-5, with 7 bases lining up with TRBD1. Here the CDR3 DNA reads TGCGCCAGCAGCCAAGGAGACAGGGACCAAGAGACCCAGTACTTC. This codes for CASSQGDRDQETQYF.